This T cell receptor (beta chain) was sequenced during a study of blood T cells in healthy people across ages. Study summary: Researchers report that template switching captured about one barcoded beta molecule per two T cells.

It was with a sample-barcoded 5' primer and a J-beta primer mix that a second PCR of roughly 6 to 12 cycles was run. TCRdb re-analysed the 5' RACE reads in MiXCR, keeping a single row per CDR3 protein. The sample shows about 1.4 million distinct CDR3 sequences, roughly 60% of them seen only once. Trimming at V came to 1 base and at J to 4 bases, leaving 7 bases not matched to a gene. CDR1 and CDR2 from the germline V gene are DFQATT and SNEGSKA (reference sequence). The CDR3 covers 14 residues. Isolation per sample recovered at least 7 million PBMCs. This chain joins TRBV20-1 and TRBJ2-7, with TRBD1 matching 7 bases. Sequencing used blood. The source of this sequence is a man aged 18 to 29 in good health. CDR3 loop: CSARGSTGKYEQYF. As DNA, the CDR3 is TGCAGTGCTAGAGGGTCGACAGGGAAGTACGAGCAGTACTTC.